The rows below give T cell receptor beta chains drawn from one sample of a study of blood T cells in healthy people across ages. TCRdb redid the calling of the 5' RACE reads with MiXCR, one entry per CDR3 protein. In the table there are 780,000 or so distinct CDR3 sequences, 56% of which are singletons. The source material was blood. The receptors stem from a man between 35 and 55 years old in good health. Each CDR3 is given with its conserved first and last residue. D genes are given only for firm matches. Not all rows give a size; the values are once, few, many and, for expanded clones, a class.

DNA	CDR3	size	D	V	J
TGTGCCAGCAGTTTACAGGGGTTGGGCTATGGCTACACCTTC	CASSLQGLGYGYTF	few	.	TRBV12-3/TRBV12-4	TRBJ1-2
TGTGCCAGCAGCCGGTGGGGCGGTGGGAATGAGCAGTTCTTC	CASSRWGGGNEQFF	.	.	TRBV14	TRBJ2-1
TGTGCCACCAGGGGCTTGACTAGCGGATTCACAGATACGCAGTATTTT	CATRGLTSGFTDTQYF	few	TRBD2	TRBV15	TRBJ2-3
TGTGCCAGCAGTTTAGCGATAAGCGGACACCCAGATACGCAGTATTTT	CASSLAISGHPDTQYF	.	.	TRBV12-3/TRBV12-4	TRBJ2-3
TGCAGTGCTAGATTGGGCCGCCGGACCCAGTACTTC	CSARLGRRTQYF	.	.	TRBV20-1	TRBJ2-5
TGTGCCAGCAGCCCACGTTTTCCGACAGGGCGGAATGTGGAGACCCAGTACTTC	CASSPRFPTGRNVETQYF	.	TRBD1	TRBV14	TRBJ2-5
TGTGCCAGCAGTTTAGGGACGTTTCACTATGGCTACACCTTC	CASSLGTFHYGYTF	.	.	TRBV12-3/TRBV12-4	TRBJ1-2
TGTGCCAGCAGACCTATAACAGGAAACAATGAGCAGTTCTTC	CASRPITGNNEQFF	few	.	TRBV7-6	TRBJ2-1
TGTGCGCACCCCCCACTCCGGGGAAACTTCTACGAGCAGTACTTC	CAHPPLRGNFYEQYF	few	.	TRBV27	TRBJ2-7
TGCAGCGCCTTCAAACAGGGGGCAGGCATGGAGCAGTACTTC	CSAFKQGAGMEQYF	few	TRBD1	TRBV29-1	TRBJ2-5
TGCAGTGCCATGACAGACAGCTCCTACAATGAGCAGTTCTTC	CSAMTDSSYNEQFF	once	.	TRBV20-1	TRBJ2-1
TGTGCCAGCAGTTACTCGGGGGAACCATACAATGAGCAGTTCTTC	CASSYSGEPYNEQFF	.	.	TRBV6-6	TRBJ2-1
TGTGCCAGCAGCCAATCGGACGGATTGGGAGAGACCCAGTACTTC	CASSQSDGLGETQYF	.	.	TRBV7-7	TRBJ2-5
TGTGCCAGTAAAAGGACGGACGAAAAACTGTTTTTT	CASKRTDEKLFF	.	.	TRBV11-1	TRBJ1-4
TGTGCCAGCAGCTTGGGACAGCCGTCGCGGTACGAGCAGTACTTC	CASSLGQPSRYEQYF	few	TRBD1	TRBV27	TRBJ2-7
TGTGCCAGCAGCGAAGGGACTATCACAGATACGCAGTATTTT	CASSEGTITDTQYF	few	TRBD2	TRBV9	TRBJ2-3
TGTGCCAGCCGGGATATCGGGCCTCTGGATACGCAGTATTTT	CASRDIGPLDTQYF	few	.	TRBV28	TRBJ2-3
TGTGCCAGCAGCCCAAGGATAGAAGCTTTCTTT	CASSPRIEAFF	.	.	TRBV6-6	TRBJ1-1
TGTGCCAGCAGCTTAGTCGCGGGGAAAACATACGAGCAGTACTTC	CASSLVAGKTYEQYF	.	.	TRBV11-2	TRBJ2-7